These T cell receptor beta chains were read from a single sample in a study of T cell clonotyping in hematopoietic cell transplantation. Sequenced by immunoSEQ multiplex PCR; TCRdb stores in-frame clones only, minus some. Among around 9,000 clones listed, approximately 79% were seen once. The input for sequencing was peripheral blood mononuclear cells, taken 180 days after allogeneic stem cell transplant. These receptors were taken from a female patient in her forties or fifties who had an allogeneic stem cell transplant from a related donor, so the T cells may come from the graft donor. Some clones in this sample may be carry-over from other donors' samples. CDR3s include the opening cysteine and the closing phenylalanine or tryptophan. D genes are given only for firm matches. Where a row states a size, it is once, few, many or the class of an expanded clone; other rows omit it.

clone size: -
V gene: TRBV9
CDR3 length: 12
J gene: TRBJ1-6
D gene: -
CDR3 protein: CASRGDKSPLHF

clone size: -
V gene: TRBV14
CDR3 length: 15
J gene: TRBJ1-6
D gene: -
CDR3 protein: CASSQDEGLNSPLHF

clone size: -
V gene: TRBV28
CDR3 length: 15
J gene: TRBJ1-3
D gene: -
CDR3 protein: CASSLQGLTGNTIYF

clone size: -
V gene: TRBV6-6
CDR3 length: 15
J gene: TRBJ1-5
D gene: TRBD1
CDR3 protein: CASSSGQGADQPQHF

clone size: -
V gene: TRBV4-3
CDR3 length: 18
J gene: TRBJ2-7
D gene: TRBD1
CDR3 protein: CASSQYPPRTGEVYEQYF

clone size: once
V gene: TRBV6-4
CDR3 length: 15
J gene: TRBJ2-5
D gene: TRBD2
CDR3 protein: CASSRTSGGDETQYF

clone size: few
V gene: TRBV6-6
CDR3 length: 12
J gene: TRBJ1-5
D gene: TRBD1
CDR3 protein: CASSYTDRLSNF

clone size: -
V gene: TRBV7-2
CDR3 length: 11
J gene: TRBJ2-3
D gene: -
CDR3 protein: CASSLQDTQYF

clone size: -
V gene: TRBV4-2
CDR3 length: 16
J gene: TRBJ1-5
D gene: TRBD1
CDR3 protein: CASSQDHGQGEQPQHF

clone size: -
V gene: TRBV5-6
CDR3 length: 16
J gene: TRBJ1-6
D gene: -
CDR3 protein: CASSSLVPQYNSPLHF

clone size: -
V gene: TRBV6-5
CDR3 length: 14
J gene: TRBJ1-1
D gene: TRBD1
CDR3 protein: CASSYSTGGTEAFF

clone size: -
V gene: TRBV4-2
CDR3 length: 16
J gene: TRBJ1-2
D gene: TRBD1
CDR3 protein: CASSQDAGRGDYGYTF

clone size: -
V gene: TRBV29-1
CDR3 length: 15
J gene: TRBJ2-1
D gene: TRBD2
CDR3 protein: CSARLAGGSYNEQFF

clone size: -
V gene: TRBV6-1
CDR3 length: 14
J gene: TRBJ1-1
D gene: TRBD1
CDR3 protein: CASSNRDRVTEAFF

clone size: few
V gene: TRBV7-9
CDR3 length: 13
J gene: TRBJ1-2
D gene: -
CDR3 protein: CASSLQVNYGYTF

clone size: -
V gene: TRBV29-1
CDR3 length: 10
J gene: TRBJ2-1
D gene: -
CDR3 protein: CSVDFDFMLF

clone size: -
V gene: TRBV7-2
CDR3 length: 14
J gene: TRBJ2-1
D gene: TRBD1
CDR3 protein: CASSLRYRGIEQFF

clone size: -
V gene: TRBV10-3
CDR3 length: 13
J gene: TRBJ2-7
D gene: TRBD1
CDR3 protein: CAIGTGTGYEQYF

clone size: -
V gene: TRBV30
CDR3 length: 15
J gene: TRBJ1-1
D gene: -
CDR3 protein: CAWSPLRGKNTEAFF

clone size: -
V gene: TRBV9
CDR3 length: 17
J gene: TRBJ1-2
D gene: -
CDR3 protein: CASSSWGKGLVRHGYTF

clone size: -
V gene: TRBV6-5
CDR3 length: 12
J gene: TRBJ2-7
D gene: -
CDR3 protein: CASSYSSYEQYF

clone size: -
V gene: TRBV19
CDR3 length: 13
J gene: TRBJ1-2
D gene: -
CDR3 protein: CASSPGVGYGYTF

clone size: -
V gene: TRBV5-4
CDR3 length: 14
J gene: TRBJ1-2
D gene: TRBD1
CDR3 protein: CASRGRTGDYGYTF

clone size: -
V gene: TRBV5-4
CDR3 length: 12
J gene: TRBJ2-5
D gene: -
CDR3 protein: CASSRWEETQYF

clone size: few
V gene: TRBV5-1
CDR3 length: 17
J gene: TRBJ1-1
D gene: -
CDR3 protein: CASSLAGQWGLNTEAFF

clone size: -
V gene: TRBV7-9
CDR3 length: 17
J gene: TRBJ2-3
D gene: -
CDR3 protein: CASSLRAQGRRTDTQYF

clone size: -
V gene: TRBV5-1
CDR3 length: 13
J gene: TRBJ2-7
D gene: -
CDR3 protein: CASSVDSRYEQYF

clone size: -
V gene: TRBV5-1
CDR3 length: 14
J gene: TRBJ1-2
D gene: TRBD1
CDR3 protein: CASSSWTGRYGYTF

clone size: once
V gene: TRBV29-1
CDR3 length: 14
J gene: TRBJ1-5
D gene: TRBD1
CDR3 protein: CSVVGQGAGQPQHF

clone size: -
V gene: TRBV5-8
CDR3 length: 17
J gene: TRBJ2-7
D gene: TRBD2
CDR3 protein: CASSFATSGGALYEQYF

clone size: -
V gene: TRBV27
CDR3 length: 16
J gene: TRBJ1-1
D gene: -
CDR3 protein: CASSENGGWDLSEAFF